This TCR beta chain was found in a study of tumor-infiltrating lymphocytes in primary liver carcinoma. Notes on the study in general: Tumor specimens were characterized by a significantly higher top-250-clone fraction than blood (p = 0.039).

The study co-extracted DNA and RNA from approximately 20-30 mg of unsorted bulk tissue. The table lists this clonotype with many counts. What it binds is not known. Researchers generated TCR beta cDNA from around 510 ng of total RNA, relying on a constant-region primer. A slightly modified ARM-PCR protocol with three nested multiplex PCR rounds produced these TCR beta libraries. The first two PCR rounds, around 11 cycles each, used TRBV1-TRBV30 forward primers and a C-beta reverse primer. MiXCR, run by TCRdb on the multiplex PCR reads, gives a single entry per CDR3 protein. The repertoire holds 90,000 to 150,000 distinct CDR3 sequences, 65% to 75% seen once, with about 8% in the top ten. V gave up 1 base and J gave up 7 bases; unmatched junction bases: 13. Germline V lookup: CDR1 SGHNT, CDR2 YYREEE (reference sequence). This CDR3 is built from 16 residues.

The V gene is TRBV5-4, the J gene TRBJ2-7, with 8 bases identical to TRBD2. Material for sequencing was tumor-adjacent normal liver tissue. This TCR was recovered from a woman aged 60 to 75 with primary liver carcinoma and hepatitis B virus infection. The DNA for the CDR3 is TGTGCCAGCAGCTTGTCTAGCGGGTCCTTTCGTCTTGAGCAGTACTTC. Its translation: CASSLSSGSFRLEQYF. The variable domain in full, with the rest retrieved from reference TRBV5-4 and TRBJ2-7, is ETGVTQSPTHLIKTRGQQVTLRCSSQSGHNTVSWYQQALGQGPQFIFQYYREEENGRGNFPPRFSGLQFPNYSSELNVNALELDDSALYLCASSLSSGSFRLEQYFGPGTRLTVT.